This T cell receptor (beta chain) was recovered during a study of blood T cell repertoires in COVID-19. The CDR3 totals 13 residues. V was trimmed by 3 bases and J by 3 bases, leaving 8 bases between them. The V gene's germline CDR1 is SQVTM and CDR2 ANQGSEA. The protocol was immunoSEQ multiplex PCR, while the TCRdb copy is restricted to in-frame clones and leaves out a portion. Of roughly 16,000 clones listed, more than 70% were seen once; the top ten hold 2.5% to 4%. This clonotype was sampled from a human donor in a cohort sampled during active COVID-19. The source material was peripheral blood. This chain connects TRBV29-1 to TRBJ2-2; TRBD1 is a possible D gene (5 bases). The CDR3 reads CSVDVGHTGELFF. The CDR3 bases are TGCAGCGTTGATGTGGGGCACACCGGGGAGCTGTTTTTT.